This T cell receptor beta chain was captured in a study of blood T cells in healthy people across ages. Combining a sample-barcoded 5' primer with a J-beta primer mix, a second PCR ran for roughly 7 to 12 cycles. TCRdb re-called the 5' RACE reads with MiXCR, one entry per CDR3 protein. Of some 790,000 distinct CDR3 sequences detected, around 28% appear once; the ten largest clones hold roughly 17%. At least ten counts were recorded for this clonotype. Its antigen is currently unknown. General study points: A greater number of naive CD4+ cells and higher diversity distinguished long-lived donors from aged donors. A strong correlation was found between TCR beta diversity and the percentage of naive T cells.

Germline V gene sequence: CDR1 SGHNT, CDR2 YYREEE (reference sequence). The CDR3 extends over 18 amino acids. Between the trimmed V and J ends, which lost 2 bases and 0 bases, there was a span of 18 bases. The material sequenced was blood. The TCR originated in a woman at least 80 years old in good health. The chain combines TRBV5-4 with TRBJ2-1; D could derive from TRBD1 or TRBD2 (6 bases each). CDR3 nucleotide sequence: TGTGCCAGCAGCTTTAGTTGGGGGGCCGAAATCTCCTACAATGAGCAGTTCTTC. This encodes CASSFSWGAEISYNEQFF.